This is a list of T cell receptor beta chains from one sample in a study of shared clonotypes between healthy human individuals. Sequenced by immunoSEQ multiplex PCR; TCRdb stores in-frame clones only, minus some. The table lists more than 150,000 clones, approximately 95% of them singletons. Sequenced material: naive CD4+ T cells sorted from blood. These receptor sequences come from a woman aged 30 to 39 in good health. Both conserved end residues are part of each CDR3. D genes are given only for firm matches. Not every row has a clone size; where given, it reads once, few, many or a size class.

v_gene: TRBV28
d_gene: .
j_gene: TRBJ2-7
abundance: .
CDR3aa: CASSSPGNLTYEQYF
CDR3nt: TGTGCCAGCAGTTCCCCCGGGAACCTAACCTACGAGCAGTACTTC

v_gene: TRBV15
d_gene: TRBD1
j_gene: TRBJ2-7
abundance: .
CDR3aa: CATSRDRDRYYEQYF
CDR3nt: TGTGCCACCAGCAGAGATAGGGACAGGTACTATGAGCAGTACTTC

v_gene: TRBV27
d_gene: .
j_gene: TRBJ1-4
abundance: .
CDR3aa: CASSPRRFKMNGNEKLFF
CDR3nt: TGTGCCAGCAGCCCCCGGAGATTTAAAATGAATGGTAATGAAAAACTGTTTTTT

v_gene: TRBV4-2
d_gene: TRBD2
j_gene: TRBJ2-1
abundance: .
CDR3aa: CASSQLGTSGSNEQFF
CDR3nt: TGTGCCAGCAGCCAGCTCGGGACTAGCGGTAGCAATGAGCAGTTCTTC

v_gene: TRBV6-6
d_gene: .
j_gene: TRBJ1-1
abundance: .
CDR3aa: CASSFWDTEAFF
CDR3nt: TGTGCCAGCAGTTTTTGGGACACTGAAGCTTTCTTT

v_gene: TRBV6-5
d_gene: .
j_gene: TRBJ2-7
abundance: .
CDR3aa: CASSYGAAPYEQYF
CDR3nt: TGTGCCAGCAGTTACGGGGCAGCCCCCTACGAGCAGTACTTC

v_gene: TRBV11-2
d_gene: .
j_gene: TRBJ2-7
abundance: .
CDR3aa: CASSSSGTDSYEQYF
CDR3nt: TGTGCCAGCAGCTCCAGCGGCACGGACTCCTACGAGCAGTACTTC

v_gene: TRBV28
d_gene: .
j_gene: TRBJ2-5
abundance: .
CDR3aa: CAVDKESQYF
CDR3nt: TGTGCCGTAGACAAGGAGAGCCAGTACTTC

v_gene: TRBV5-4
d_gene: TRBD2
j_gene: TRBJ2-1
abundance: .
CDR3aa: CASSLSGRGQFF
CDR3nt: TGTGCCAGCAGCTTAAGCGGGAGAGGACAGTTCTTC

v_gene: TRBV5-1
d_gene: TRBD1
j_gene: TRBJ2-1
abundance: .
CDR3aa: CASSWGQGSYNEQFF
CDR3nt: TGCGCCAGCAGCTGGGGACAGGGGTCCTACAATGAGCAGTTCTTC

v_gene: TRBV4-1
d_gene: .
j_gene: TRBJ1-6
abundance: .
CDR3aa: CASSQVGRKTPLHF
CDR3nt: TGCGCCAGCAGCCAAGTAGGGAGAAAAACACCCCTCCACTTT

v_gene: TRBV5-1
d_gene: TRBD1
j_gene: TRBJ1-1
abundance: .
CDR3aa: CASSWDRTNTEAFF
CDR3nt: TGCGCCAGCAGCTGGGACAGGACGAACACTGAAGCTTTCTTT

v_gene: TRBV6-6
d_gene: TRBD1
j_gene: TRBJ2-4
abundance: .
CDR3aa: CASTKSTGSKNIQYF
CDR3nt: TGTGCCAGCACCAAATCGACAGGGTCCAAAAACATTCAGTACTTC

v_gene: TRBV13
d_gene: .
j_gene: TRBJ1-1
abundance: .
CDR3aa: CASSARPGSHTEAFF
CDR3nt: TGTGCCAGCAGCGCAAGACCCGGAAGTCACACTGAAGCTTTCTTT

v_gene: TRBV28
d_gene: .
j_gene: TRBJ1-6
abundance: .
CDR3aa: CASSLSAGSNSPLHF
CDR3nt: TGTGCCAGCAGTTTATCGGCGGGGTCGAACTCACCCCTCCACTTT

v_gene: TRBV5-1
d_gene: TRBD2
j_gene: TRBJ2-3
abundance: once
CDR3aa: CASRLAGVTDTQYF
CDR3nt: TGCGCCAGCCGACTAGCGGGAGTGACAGATACGCAGTATTTT

v_gene: TRBV29-1
d_gene: .
j_gene: TRBJ1-1
abundance: once
CDR3aa: CSVELIEAFF
CDR3nt: TGCAGCGTTGAACTTATTGAAGCTTTCTTT

v_gene: TRBV27
d_gene: .
j_gene: TRBJ2-5
abundance: .
CDR3aa: CASSLGGEVRETQYF
CDR3nt: TGTGCCAGCAGTTTAGGGGGAGAGGTTCGGGAGACCCAGTACTTC

v_gene: TRBV19
d_gene: .
j_gene: TRBJ2-6
abundance: .
CDR3aa: CASSIEYHRAGANVLTF
CDR3nt: TGTGCCAGTAGTATAGAATACCACAGGGCTGGGGCCAACGTCCTGACTTTC

v_gene: TRBV6-5
d_gene: .
j_gene: TRBJ2-6
abundance: .
CDR3aa: CASSSDSSGANVLTF
CDR3nt: TGTGCCAGCAGTTCGGACAGCTCTGGGGCCAACGTCCTGACTTTC

v_gene: TRBV18
d_gene: .
j_gene: TRBJ2-7
abundance: .
CDR3aa: CASSPGYEQYF
CDR3nt: TGTGCCAGCTCGCCGGGCTACGAGCAGTACTTC

v_gene: TRBV5-1
d_gene: .
j_gene: TRBJ2-2
abundance: .
CDR3aa: CASLGTNTGELFF
CDR3nt: TGCGCCAGCCTAGGTACGAACACCGGGGAGCTGTTTTTT

v_gene: TRBV28
d_gene: TRBD1
j_gene: TRBJ2-7
abundance: .
CDR3aa: CASSLLGDTERGPFGYEQYF
CDR3nt: TGTGCCAGCAGTTTATTAGGGGACACAGAGAGGGGGCCTTTTGGCTACGAGCAGTACTTC

v_gene: TRBV29-1
d_gene: .
j_gene: TRBJ2-7
abundance: .
CDR3aa: CSAQTVSFEQYF
CDR3nt: TGCAGCGCCCAGACTGTAAGTTTCGAGCAGTACTTC

v_gene: TRBV5-1
d_gene: TRBD2
j_gene: TRBJ2-2
abundance: .
CDR3aa: CASSSGLAPGELFF
CDR3nt: TGCGCCAGCAGCTCGGGACTAGCCCCCGGGGAGCTGTTTTTT